These T cell receptor beta chains were read from a single sample in a study of T cell responses to AZD1222 COVID-19 vaccine. Produced via immunoSEQ multiplex PCR; TCRdb's table is partial and in-frame only. The table includes just over 70,000 clones, 75% to 90% detected once. Sequenced here: peripheral blood, sampled on day 0 of AZD1222 vaccination. These receptors were collected from an adult in good health. CDR3s include the opening cysteine and the closing phenylalanine or tryptophan.

j_gene: TRBJ2-3; v_gene: TRBV5-6; CDR3aa: CASSSTSGDTDTQYF
j_gene: TRBJ2-1; v_gene: TRBV5-4; CDR3aa: CASSGGLAGGGNEQFF
j_gene: TRBJ2-2; v_gene: TRBV9; CDR3aa: CASSVGGGYTGELFF
j_gene: TRBJ2-5; v_gene: TRBV15; CDR3aa: CATSRPGTEETQYF
j_gene: TRBJ1-2; v_gene: TRBV19; CDR3aa: CASSTARTGTLANYGYTF
j_gene: TRBJ1-4; v_gene: TRBV19; CDR3aa: CASSNTPTNEKLFF
j_gene: TRBJ1-2; v_gene: TRBV12-5; CDR3aa: CASGLERNGYTF
j_gene: TRBJ2-7; v_gene: TRBV14; CDR3aa: CASSHRGPYEQYF
j_gene: TRBJ2-2; v_gene: TRBV7-9; CDR3aa: CASSQVGELFF
j_gene: TRBJ1-2; v_gene: TRBV5-1; CDR3aa: CASSFSDRAGYTF
j_gene: TRBJ2-1; v_gene: TRBV6-1; CDR3aa: CASSEGASGRLGEQFF
j_gene: TRBJ1-1; v_gene: TRBV20-1; CDR3aa: CSASRPENTEAFF
j_gene: TRBJ2-1; v_gene: TRBV5-1; CDR3aa: CASSFLSGRGDEQFF
j_gene: TRBJ2-7; v_gene: TRBV18; CDR3aa: CASSRLSGGPYEQYF
j_gene: TRBJ2-7; v_gene: TRBV7-2; CDR3aa: CASSLDSPYEQYF
j_gene: TRBJ2-3; v_gene: TRBV15; CDR3aa: CATSGGAGNTQYF
j_gene: TRBJ2-3; v_gene: TRBV24-1; CDR3aa: CATSEKTGTGFDTQYF
j_gene: TRBJ1-3; v_gene: TRBV14; CDR3aa: CASSQSGNTIYF
j_gene: TRBJ1-1; v_gene: TRBV5-4; CDR3aa: CASSMGQVPADAFF
j_gene: TRBJ1-3; v_gene: TRBV6-6; CDR3aa: CASSYQGTTGGNTIYF
j_gene: TRBJ2-7; v_gene: TRBV27; CDR3aa: CASSSGTSGYFPYEQYF
j_gene: TRBJ2-1; v_gene: TRBV5-1; CDR3aa: CASSNQGIYNEQFF
j_gene: TRBJ1-2; v_gene: TRBV12-5; CDR3aa: CASGFSGRGGKGYTF